Below are 10 T cell receptor beta chains sequenced from a single sample in a study of blood T cells in healthy people across ages (dated by TCRdb to the mid-2010s). The library was prepared using 5' RACE. The sample was run on an Illumina HiSeq 2500. The second PCR ran for roughly 7 to 11 cycles and used a J-beta primer mix along with a sample-barcoded 5' primer. TCRdb itself trimmed the public reads at Q25 with fastp, ran MiXCR and retained productive beta chains. All rows with the same CDR3 protein become a single entry with the most common DNA and genes. This sample holds 600,000 to 850,000 distinct CDR3 sequences; roughly two fifths were observed only once. 20% to 25% of the sample lies in the top ten. The specimen sequenced was blood. These receptors were taken from a woman between 55 and 75 years old in good health.

The chain joins TRBV20-1 to TRBJ2-1; D not certain. Trimming pared 6 bases from V and 0 bases from J, leaving 9 bases between. Germline CDR1 is DFQATT and CDR2 is SNEGSKA (reference sequence). The CDR3 extends over 13 amino acids. CDR3 sequence (DNA): TGCAGTGCCCCTAAAAGCTCCTACAATGAGCAGTTCTTC. It translates to CSAPKSSYNEQFF.

The chain couples TRBV5-1 to TRBJ1-1, with 8 bases identical to TRBD1. The germline V gene has CDR1 SGHRS and CDR2 YFSETQ. Trimming took 4 bases from V and 4 from J; bases not matched to a gene: 9. This CDR3 is built from 15 residues. CDR3 sequence: CASSTTGGIGTEAFF. CDR3 in DNA: TGCGCCAGCAGCACCACAGGGGGAATAGGCACTGAAGCTTTCTTT.

This clonotype was seen a few times. The chain links TRBV28 to TRBJ2-5; perhaps TRBD2 as D (6 bases). Germline V CDR1 and CDR2: MDHEN, SYDVKM. Trimming left V 7 bases short and J 5 bases short, with 14 bases between. This CDR3 has 13 amino acids. The CDR3 region is CASIGGARETQYF. In DNA, the CDR3 is TGTGCCAGCATCGGCGGGGCGAGGGAGACCCAGTACTTC.

A word on this clonotype: At one boundary the junction diverges from the germline segment, which might be a read error. This chain joins TRBV20-1 and TRBJ1-2, with D possibly being TRBD1 (6 bases). Germline CDR1 DFQATT, CDR2 SNEGSKA (reference sequence). There are 14 residues in the CDR3. Written as DNA, the CDR3 is TGCAGTACTAGGGAAGGACAGAAAAACTATGGCTACACCTTC. It encodes CSTREGQKNYGYTF.

The chain carries TRBV18 and TRBJ1-2; the D gene is possibly TRBD1 (5 bases). The CDR3 loop spans 15 amino acids. The germline V gene has CDR1 KGHSH and CDR2 LQKENI. V lost 1 base and J lost 0, with 9 bases in between. CDR3 amino acids: CASSPRDGANYGYTF. CDR3 DNA sequence: TGTGCCAGCTCACCACGGGACGGAGCTAACTATGGCTACACCTTC.

This clonotype was seen only a few times. The CDR3 is CASSFGTSGTSYNEQFF. CDR3 coding DNA: TGTGCCAGCAGCTTCGGGACTAGCGGGACCTCCTACAATGAGCAGTTCTTC. The V gene is TRBV7-6, the J gene TRBJ2-1, with 13 bases fitting TRBD2. CDR3 length: 17 residues. The ends lost 3 bases at V and 0 bases at J; junction bases unmatched: 2. Germline assignment: CDR1 SGHVS and CDR2 FNYEAQ.

The chain links TRBV20-1 to TRBJ2-7; the match to TRBD1 covers 9 bases. Germline V gene sequence: CDR1 DFQATT, CDR2 SNEGSKA (reference sequence). The CDR3 runs to 15 residues. V lost 3 bases and J lost 5; bases outside the gene matches: 11. The CDR3 loop reads CSASSIGQGINEQYF. CDR3 in DNA: TGCAGTGCTAGCTCGATTGGACAGGGGATAAACGAGCAGTACTTC.

This clonotype was counted between two and nine times. This rearrangement joins TRBV5-6 to TRBJ2-5, with D possibly called TRBD1 or TRBD2 (6 bases each). Germline V gene data show CDR1 as SGHDT and CDR2 as YYEEEE. V dropped 4 bases and J dropped 0 bases, with 13 bases sitting between them. The CDR3 spans 15 residues. CDR3 nucleotide sequence: TGTGCCAGCAGCACGTCGGGGGCCTACCAAGAGACCCAGTACTTC. This codes for CASSTSGAYQETQYF.

The sample holds a few counts of this clonotype. This sequence joins TRBV20-1 and TRBJ2-5, with D perhaps matching TRBD1 or TRBD2 (6 bases each). Trimming took 3 bases from V and 1 from J, leaving 18 bases between them. The CDR3 length is 16 residues. Germline assignment: CDR1 DFQATT and CDR2 SNEGSKA (reference sequence). As DNA, the CDR3 is TGCAGTGCTAGGCCCCTAAGGGGGGCCATCCAAGAGACCCAGTACTTC. Translated, it gives CSARPLRGAIQETQYF.

The V call is TRBV9, the J call TRBJ2-4; a possible D gene is TRBD2 (6 bases). The V end was cut by 4 bases, the J end by 1 base, with 24 bases between. Germline CDR1 and CDR2: SGDLS and YYNGEE. CDR3 size: 19 residues. The CDR3 nucleotides read TGTGCCAGCAGCCCTGCGGGGTGGGAGGCCCCTTCGGCCAAAAACATTCAGTACTTC. Protein product: CASSPAGWEAPSAKNIQYF.